This entry lists 6 T cell receptor beta chains sequenced from one sample in a study of blood T cells in healthy people across ages. Next came a second PCR, run for about 7 to 12 cycles, which used a sample-barcoded 5' primer along with a J-beta primer mix. TCRdb reprocessed the 5' RACE reads with MiXCR, giving one entry per CDR3 protein. Here the sample spans approximately 850,000 distinct CDR3 sequences, around 45% being singletons. Sequenced input: blood. The receptors derive from a man aged 55 to 69 in good health.

The chain combines TRBV7-2 with TRBJ2-3; 9 bases align to TRBD2. The CDR3 totals 19 residues. The V gene end was trimmed by 3 bases and the J gene end by 1 base; junction bases not matched to a gene: 14. Germline-derived CDR1 and CDR2 are SGHTA and FQGNSA. DNA for the CDR3: TGTGCCAGCAGCTTGGGCCCGGCGGGTGCTAGCGGGGGCACAGATACGCAGTATTTT. Protein sequence: CASSLGPAGASGGTDTQYF.

V is TRBV10-3 and J is TRBJ2-3, with TRBD1 matching over 7 bases. Germline V CDR1 and CDR2: ENHRY, SYGVKD. This CDR3 has 16 amino acids. V lost 2 bases to trimming and J lost 5 bases; unmatched junction nucleotides: 10. CDR3 sequence: CAISEGGHQGEDTQYF. CDR3 nucleotides: TGTGCCATCAGTGAGGGGGGCCACCAGGGGGAAGATACGCAGTATTTT.

The CDR3 region is CSAQLAGVVNEQFF. Written as DNA, the CDR3 is TGCAGTGCTCAACTAGCGGGGGTAGTCAATGAGCAGTTCTTC. The V gene is TRBV20-1, the J gene TRBJ2-1, with 11 positions matching TRBD2. Germline-derived CDR1 and CDR2 are DFQATT and SNEGSKA (reference sequence). J lost 6 bases, V lost 5 bases, and 6 bases had no gene match. The CDR3 is made up of 14 amino acids.

The chain employs TRBV6-1 and TRBJ2-2, with D tentatively TRBD2 (5 bases). The CDR3 loop spans 12 amino acids. Germline loops: CDR1 MNHNS, CDR2 SASEGT. V was cut by 6 bases and J by 3 bases, with 5 bases left in between. This chain's CDR3 is CASRGDTGELFF. The DNA for the CDR3 is TGTGCCAGCAGGGGAGACACCGGGGAGCTGTTTTTT.

Only a few counts were recorded for this clonotype. The rearrangement joins TRBV6-5 to TRBJ2-1; D is possibly TRBD2 (6 bases). The V and J ends lost 5 bases and 6 bases respectively, with 11 bases between them. The CDR3 consists of 13 residues. CDR1 and CDR2 (germline): MNHEY, SVGAGI. CDR3 nucleotides: TGTGCCAGCAGTCGGCCAGCGGGCAATGAGCAGTTCTTC. The encoded protein is CASSRPAGNEQFF.

This clonotype appeared a few times. The chain carries TRBV5-5 and TRBJ2-3, with D possibly matching TRBD2 (6 bases). The CDR3 covers 14 residues. Germline lookup yields CDR1 SGHKS and CDR2 YYEKEE (reference sequence). V lost 4 bases and J lost 2, with 11 bases in between. This chain's CDR3 is CASSVDYSTDTQYF. The DNA for the CDR3 is TGTGCCAGCAGCGTGGACTACTCCACAGATACGCAGTATTTT.